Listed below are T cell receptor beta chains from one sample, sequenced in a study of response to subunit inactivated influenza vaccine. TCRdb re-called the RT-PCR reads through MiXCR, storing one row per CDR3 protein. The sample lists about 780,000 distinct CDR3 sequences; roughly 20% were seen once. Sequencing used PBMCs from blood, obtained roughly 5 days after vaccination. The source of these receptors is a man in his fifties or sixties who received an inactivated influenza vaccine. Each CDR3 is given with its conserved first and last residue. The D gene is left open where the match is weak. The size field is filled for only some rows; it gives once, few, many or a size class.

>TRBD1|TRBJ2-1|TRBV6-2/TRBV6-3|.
CASSNRDRGLRPHNEQFF
TGTGCCAGCAGTAATCGGGACAGGGGGCTTCGTCCCCACAATGAGCAGTTCTTC
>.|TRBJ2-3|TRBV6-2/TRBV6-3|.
CASRGGTYYSTDTQYF
TGTGCCAGCAGGGGGGGGACATACTATAGCACAGATACGCAGTATTTT
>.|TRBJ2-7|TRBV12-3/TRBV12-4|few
CASSPPGLYYEQYF
TGTGCCAGCAGTCCTCCGGGACTTTACTACGAGCAGTACTTC
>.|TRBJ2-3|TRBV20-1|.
CSARVSGYIDTQYF
TGCAGTGCTAGAGTTAGCGGATACATAGATACGCAGTATTTT
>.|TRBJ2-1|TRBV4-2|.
CASSQEWRSSYNEQFF
TGTGCCAGCAGCCAAGAATGGCGGAGCTCCTACAATGAGCAGTTCTTC
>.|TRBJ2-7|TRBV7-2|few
CASSPHMAREQYF
TGTGCCAGCAGCCCGCATATGGCTCGAGAGCAGTACTTC
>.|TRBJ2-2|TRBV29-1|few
CSVRGQTNTGELFF
TGCAGCGTTCGAGGACAGACGAACACCGGGGAGCTGTTTTTT
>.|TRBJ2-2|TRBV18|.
CASSQNQVEITGELFF
TGTGCCAGCTCACAGAACCAGGTGGAGATCACCGGGGAGCTGTTTTTT
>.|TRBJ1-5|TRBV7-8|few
CASSLWADQPQHF
TGTGCCAGCAGCTTATGGGCTGATCAGCCCCAGCATTTT
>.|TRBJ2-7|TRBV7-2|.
CASSPRDSGYEQYF
TGTGCCAGCAGCCCCCGGGATAGCGGCTACGAGCAGTACTTC
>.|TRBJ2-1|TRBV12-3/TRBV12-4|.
CASRNPMGEQFF
TGTGCCAGCAGGAATCCTATGGGTGAGCAGTTCTTC
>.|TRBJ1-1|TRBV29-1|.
CSVETALSPNTEAFF
TGCAGCGTGGAGACGGCCCTCAGCCCAAACACTGAAGCTTTCTTT
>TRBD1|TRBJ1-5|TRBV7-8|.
CASSYRTGRSQPQHF
TGTGCCAGCAGCTACCGGACAGGGAGGTCCCAGCCCCAGCATTTT
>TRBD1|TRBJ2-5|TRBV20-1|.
CSAQGAAVFQETQYF
TGCAGTGCTCAGGGGGCGGCCGTTTTTCAAGAGACCCAGTACTTC
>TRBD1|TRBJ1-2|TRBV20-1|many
CSVRTGNYGYTF
TGCAGTGTTCGGACAGGAAACTATGGCTACACCTTC
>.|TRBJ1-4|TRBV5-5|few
CATSIGTNEKLFF
TGTGCCACCAGTATTGGCACTAATGAAAAACTGTTTTTT
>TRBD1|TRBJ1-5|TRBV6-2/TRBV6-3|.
CASRPINRTGGLWNQPQHF
TGTGCCAGCAGACCCATAAACCGGACAGGGGGATTATGGAATCAGCCCCAGCATTTT
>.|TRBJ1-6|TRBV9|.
CASGDNSPLHF
TGTGCCAGCGGCGATAATTCACCCCTCCACTTT
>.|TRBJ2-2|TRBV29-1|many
CSVVGENTGELFF
TGCAGCGTTGTTGGTGAGAACACCGGGGAGCTGTTTTTT
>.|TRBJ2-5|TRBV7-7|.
CASSLGMAAPETQYF
TGTGCTAGCAGCTTAGGGATGGCAGCCCCAGAGACCCAGTACTTC
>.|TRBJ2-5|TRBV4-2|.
CASSQGIREETQYF
TGTGCCAGCAGCCAGGGGATCCGCGAGGAGACCCAGTACTTC
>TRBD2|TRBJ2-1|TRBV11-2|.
CASSSPLRVAGDESYNEQFF
TGTGCCAGCAGCTCCCCTTTGAGGGTAGCGGGAGATGAGTCCTACAATGAGCAGTTCTTC
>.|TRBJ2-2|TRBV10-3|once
CAISESKGYGFSAGELFF
TGTGCCATCAGTGAGTCGAAGGGTTACGGTTTCTCCGCCGGGGAGCTGTTTTTT
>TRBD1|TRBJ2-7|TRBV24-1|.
CAAGDRDHEQYF
TGCGCCGCGGGGGACAGGGACCACGAGCAGTACTTC
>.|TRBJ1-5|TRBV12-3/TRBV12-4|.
CASSLRQGRDQPQHF
TGTGCCAGCAGTTTACGGCAGGGGAGGGATCAGCCCCAGCATTTT
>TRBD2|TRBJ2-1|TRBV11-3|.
CASSKPGLDNEQFF
TGTGCCAGCAGCAAGCCGGGACTAGACAATGAGCAGTTCTTC
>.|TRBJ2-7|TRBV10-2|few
CASSPGPRRSYEQYF
TGCGCCAGCAGTCCGGGACCAAGGAGGTCCTACGAGCAGTACTTC
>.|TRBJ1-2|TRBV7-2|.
CASSLGGPTAYYGYTF
TGTGCCAGCAGCTTAGGAGGACCAACAGCTTACTATGGCTACACCTTC
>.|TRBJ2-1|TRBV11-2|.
CASSLDRVGSSYNEQFF
TGTGCCAGCAGCTTAGATCGGGTCGGGAGCTCCTACAATGAGCAGTTCTTC
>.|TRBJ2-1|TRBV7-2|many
CASSSRPHLGNEQFF
TGTGCCAGCAGCTCCCGTCCCCACTTGGGAAATGAGCAGTTCTTC
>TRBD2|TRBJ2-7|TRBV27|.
CASSRLAGGLYEQYF
TGTGCCAGCAGCCGACTAGCGGGGGGACTCTACGAGCAGTACTTC
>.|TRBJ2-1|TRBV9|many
CASSVTPQPHNEQFF
TGTGCCAGCAGCGTAACCCCCCAGCCCCACAATGAGCAGTTCTTC
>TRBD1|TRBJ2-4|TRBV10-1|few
CASSMGQLGAKNIQYF
TGCGCCAGCAGCATGGGACAGTTGGGAGCCAAAAACATTCAGTACTTC
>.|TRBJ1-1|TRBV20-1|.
CSARPYRSTGTEAFF
TGCAGTGCTAGACCTTACAGGTCAACCGGGACTGAAGCTTTCTTT
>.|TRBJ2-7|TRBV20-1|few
CSALDRVMTYEQYF
TGCAGTGCTTTGGATAGGGTGATGACCTACGAGCAGTACTTC
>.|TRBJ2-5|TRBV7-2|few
CASSGYGETQYF
TGTGCCAGCAGCGGGTACGGGGAGACCCAGTACTTC
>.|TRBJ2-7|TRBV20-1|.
CSAARTARDEQYF
TGCAGTGCAGCCCGGACAGCACGGGACGAGCAGTACTTC
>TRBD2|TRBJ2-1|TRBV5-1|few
CASSWMTSAPKQFF
TGCGCCAGCAGCTGGATGACTAGCGCCCCAAAGCAGTTCTTC
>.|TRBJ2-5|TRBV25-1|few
CASSVGGALRETQYF
TGTGCCAGCAGTGTTGGAGGGGCGCTGAGGGAGACCCAGTACTTC
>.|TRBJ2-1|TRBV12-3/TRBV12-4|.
CASNTRGAKWNEQFF
TGTGCCAGCAACACCCGGGGGGCCAAGTGGAATGAGCAGTTCTTC
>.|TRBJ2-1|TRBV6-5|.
CASRYGGSSYNEQFF
TGTGCCAGCAGATATGGTGGGAGCTCCTACAATGAGCAGTTCTTC
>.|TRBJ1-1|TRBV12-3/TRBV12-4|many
CASSPVSEAFF
TGTGCCAGCAGTCCTGTCTCTGAAGCTTTCTTT
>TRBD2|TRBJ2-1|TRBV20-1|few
CSARALGLAGGNEQFF
TGCAGTGCTAGAGCACTTGGTCTAGCGGGAGGTAATGAGCAGTTCTTC
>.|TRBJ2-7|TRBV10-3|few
CAISVGGAGEQYF
TGTGCCATCAGTGTTGGGGGGGCCGGAGAGCAGTACTTC
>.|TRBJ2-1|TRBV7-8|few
CASSLLTSTEQFF
TGTGCCAGCAGCCTCCTAACATCGACGGAGCAGTTCTTC
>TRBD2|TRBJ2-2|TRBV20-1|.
CSAASGGARTGELFF
TGCAGTGCCGCTAGCGGGGGGGCGAGAACCGGGGAGCTGTTTTTT
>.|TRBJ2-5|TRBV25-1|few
CASSGGDIGETQYF
TGTGCCAGCAGTGGGGGGGACATTGGAGAGACCCAGTACTTC